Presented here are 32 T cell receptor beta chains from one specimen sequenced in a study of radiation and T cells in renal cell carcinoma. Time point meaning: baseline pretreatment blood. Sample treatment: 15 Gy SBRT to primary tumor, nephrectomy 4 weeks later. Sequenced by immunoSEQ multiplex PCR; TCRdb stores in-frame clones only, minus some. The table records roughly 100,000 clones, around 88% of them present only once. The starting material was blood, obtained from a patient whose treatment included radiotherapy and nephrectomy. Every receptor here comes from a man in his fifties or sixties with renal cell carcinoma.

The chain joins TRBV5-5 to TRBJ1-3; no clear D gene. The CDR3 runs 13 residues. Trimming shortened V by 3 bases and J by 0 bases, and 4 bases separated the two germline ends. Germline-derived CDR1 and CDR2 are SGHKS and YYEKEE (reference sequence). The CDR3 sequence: CASSWDSGNTIYF. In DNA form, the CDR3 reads TGTGCCAGCAGCTGGGACTCTGGAAACACCATATATTTT.

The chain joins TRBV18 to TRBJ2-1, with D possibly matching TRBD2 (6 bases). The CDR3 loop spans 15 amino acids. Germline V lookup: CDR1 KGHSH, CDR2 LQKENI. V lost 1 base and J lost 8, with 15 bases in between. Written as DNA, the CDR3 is TGTGCCAGCTCACCACGAGAGGAGGGGCTCGATGAGCAGTTCTTC. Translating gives CASSPREEGLDEQFF.

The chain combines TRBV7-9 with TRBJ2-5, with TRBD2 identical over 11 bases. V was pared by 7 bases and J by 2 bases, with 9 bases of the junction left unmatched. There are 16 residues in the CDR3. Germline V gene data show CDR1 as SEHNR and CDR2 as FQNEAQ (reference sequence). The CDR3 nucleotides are TGTGCCAGCACTCTTCCGGGACTAGCGGTTCAAGAGACCCAGTACTTC. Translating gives CASTLPGLAVQETQYF.

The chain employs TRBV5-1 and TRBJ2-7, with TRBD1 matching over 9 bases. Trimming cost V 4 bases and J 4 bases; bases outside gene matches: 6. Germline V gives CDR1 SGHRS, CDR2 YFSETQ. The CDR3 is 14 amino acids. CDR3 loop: CASSTGGGVYEQYF. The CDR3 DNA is TGCGCCAGCAGCACAGGGGGCGGGGTATACGAGCAGTACTTC.

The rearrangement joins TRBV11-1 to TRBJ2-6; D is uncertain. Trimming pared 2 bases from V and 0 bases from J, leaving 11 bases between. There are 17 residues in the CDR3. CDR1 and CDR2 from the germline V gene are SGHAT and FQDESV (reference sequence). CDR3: CASSLSTANSGANVLTF. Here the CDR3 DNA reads TGTGCCAGCAGCTTATCCACAGCGAACTCTGGGGCCAACGTCCTGACTTTC.

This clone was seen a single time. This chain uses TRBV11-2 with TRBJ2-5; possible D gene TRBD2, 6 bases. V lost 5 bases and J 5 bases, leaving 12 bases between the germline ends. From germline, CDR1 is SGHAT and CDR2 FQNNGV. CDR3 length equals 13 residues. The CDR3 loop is CASSHPAGETQYF. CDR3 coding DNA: TGTGCCAGCAGCCACCCGGCGGGGGAGACCCAGTACTTC.

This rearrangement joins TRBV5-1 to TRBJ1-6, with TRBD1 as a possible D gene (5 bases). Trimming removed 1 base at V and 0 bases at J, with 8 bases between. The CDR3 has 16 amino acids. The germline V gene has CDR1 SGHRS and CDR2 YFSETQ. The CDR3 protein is CASSLQGSSYNSPLHF. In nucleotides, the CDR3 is TGCGCCAGCAGCTTGCAGGGAAGCTCCTATAATTCACCCCTCCACTTT. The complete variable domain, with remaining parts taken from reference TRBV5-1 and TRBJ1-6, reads KAGVTQTPRYLIKTRGQQVTLSCSPISGHRSVSWYQQTPGQGLQFLFEYFSETQRNKGNFPGRFSGRQFSNSRSEMNVSTLELGDSALYLCASSLQGSSYNSPLHFGNGTRLTVT.

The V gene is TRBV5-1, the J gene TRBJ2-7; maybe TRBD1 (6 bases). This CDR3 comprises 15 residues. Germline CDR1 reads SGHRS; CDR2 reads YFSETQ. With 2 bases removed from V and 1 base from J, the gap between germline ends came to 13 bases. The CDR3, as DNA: TGCGCCAGCAGCTTCGGACAGACGCATTCCTACGAGCAGTACTTC. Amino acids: CASSFGQTHSYEQYF.

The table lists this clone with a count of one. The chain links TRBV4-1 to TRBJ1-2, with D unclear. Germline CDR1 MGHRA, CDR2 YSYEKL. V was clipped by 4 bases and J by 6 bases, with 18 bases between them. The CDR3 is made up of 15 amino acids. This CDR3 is CASSPPANKAHGYTF. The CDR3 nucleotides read TGCGCCAGCAGCCCCCCGGCCAACAAAGCCCATGGCTACACCTTC.

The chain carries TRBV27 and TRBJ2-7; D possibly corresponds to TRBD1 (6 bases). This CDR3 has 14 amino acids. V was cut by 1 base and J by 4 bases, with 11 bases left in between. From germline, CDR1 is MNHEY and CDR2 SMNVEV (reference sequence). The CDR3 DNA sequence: TGTGCCAGCAGTTTATTGGGGGCGCGGTACGAGCAGTACTTC. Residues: CASSLLGARYEQYF.

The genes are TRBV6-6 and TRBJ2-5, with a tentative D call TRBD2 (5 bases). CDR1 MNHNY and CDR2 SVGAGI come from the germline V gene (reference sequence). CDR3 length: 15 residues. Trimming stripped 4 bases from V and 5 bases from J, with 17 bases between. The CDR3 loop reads CASSSPGSDSETQYF. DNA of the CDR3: TGTGCCAGCAGTTCCCCGGGGTCAGACTCGGAGACCCAGTACTTC.

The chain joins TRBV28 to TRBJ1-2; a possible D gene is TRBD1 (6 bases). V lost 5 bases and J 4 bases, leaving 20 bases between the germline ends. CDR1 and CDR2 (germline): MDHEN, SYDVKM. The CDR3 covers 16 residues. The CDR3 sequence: CASSVSPTGSSYGYTF. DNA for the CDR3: TGTGCCAGCAGTGTCTCACCGACAGGATCATCCTATGGCTACACCTTC.

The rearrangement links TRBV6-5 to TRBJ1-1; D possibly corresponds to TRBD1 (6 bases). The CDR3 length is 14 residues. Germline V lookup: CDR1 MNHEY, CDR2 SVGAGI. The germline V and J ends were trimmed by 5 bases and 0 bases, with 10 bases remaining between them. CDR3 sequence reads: CASSGQSMNTEAFF. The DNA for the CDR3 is TGTGCCAGCAGTGGACAGTCCATGAACACTGAAGCTTTCTTT.

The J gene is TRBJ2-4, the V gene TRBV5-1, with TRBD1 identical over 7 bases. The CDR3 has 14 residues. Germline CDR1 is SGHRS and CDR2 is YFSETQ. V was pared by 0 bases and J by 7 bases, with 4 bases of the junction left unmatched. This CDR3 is CASSLEMTGNIQYF. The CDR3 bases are TGCGCCAGCAGCTTGGAGATGACAGGGAACATTCAGTACTTC.

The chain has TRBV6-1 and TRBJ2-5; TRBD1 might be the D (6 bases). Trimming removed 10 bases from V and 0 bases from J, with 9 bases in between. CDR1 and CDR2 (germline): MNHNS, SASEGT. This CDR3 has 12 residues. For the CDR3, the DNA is TGTGCCACAGGGGAGTACCAAGAGACCCAGTACTTC. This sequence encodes CATGEYQETQYF.

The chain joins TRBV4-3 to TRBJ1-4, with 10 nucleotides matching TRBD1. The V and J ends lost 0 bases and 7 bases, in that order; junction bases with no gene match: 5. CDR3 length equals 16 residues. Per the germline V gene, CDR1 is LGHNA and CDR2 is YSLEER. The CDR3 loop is CASSQDLGTGVEKLFF. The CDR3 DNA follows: TGCGCCAGCAGCCAAGATCTGGGGACAGGGGTTGAAAAACTGTTTTTT.

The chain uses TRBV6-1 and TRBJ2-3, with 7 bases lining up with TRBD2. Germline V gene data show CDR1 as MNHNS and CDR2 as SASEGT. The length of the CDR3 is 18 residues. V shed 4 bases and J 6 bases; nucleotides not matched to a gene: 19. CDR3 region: CASSASGTTLSRSDTQYF. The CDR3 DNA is TGTGCCAGCAGTGCTTCCGGGACTACCTTGTCGCGGTCGGATACGCAGTATTTT.

As DNA, the CDR3 is TGTGCCAGCAGCGCAGGGGGCGCAGACACTGAAGCTTTCTTT. Protein: CASSAGGADTEAFF. The V and J genes are TRBV27 and TRBJ1-1; 8 positions agree with TRBD1. CDR3 size: 14 residues. Trimming took 6 bases from V and 3 from J; bases not matched to a gene: 6. CDR1 is MNHEY, CDR2 SMNVEV, per germline (reference sequence).

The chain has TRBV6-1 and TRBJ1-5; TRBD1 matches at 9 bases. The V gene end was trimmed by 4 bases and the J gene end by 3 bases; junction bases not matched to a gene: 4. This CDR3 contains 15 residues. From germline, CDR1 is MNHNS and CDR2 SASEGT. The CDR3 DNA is TGTGCCAGCAGTGCGGGACAGGGTTTCAATCAGCCCCAGCATTTT. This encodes CASSAGQGFNQPQHF.

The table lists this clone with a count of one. CDR3 residues: CASSLTGIYGYTF. In nucleotides, the CDR3 is TGTGCCAGCAGCCTAACAGGGATTTATGGCTACACCTTC. The chain is built from TRBV5-4 and TRBJ1-2; D possibly corresponds to TRBD1 (6 bases). Germline V gene sequence: CDR1 SGHNT, CDR2 YYREEE (reference sequence). Trimming cost V 4 bases and J 5 bases, with 12 bases left between them. The CDR3 loop spans 13 amino acids. The full variable domain, its missing parts supplied by reference TRBV5-4 and TRBJ1-2, is ETGVTQSPTHLIKTRGQQVTLRCSSQSGHNTVSWYQQALGQGPQFIFQYYREEENGRGNFPPRFSGLQFPNYSSELNVNALELDDSALYLCASSLTGIYGYTFGSGTRLTVV.

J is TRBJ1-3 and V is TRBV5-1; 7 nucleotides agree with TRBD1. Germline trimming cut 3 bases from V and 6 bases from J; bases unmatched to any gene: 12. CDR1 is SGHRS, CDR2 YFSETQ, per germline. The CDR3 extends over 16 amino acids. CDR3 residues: CASSSSTGSIPNTIYF. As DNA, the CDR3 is TGCGCCAGCAGCTCATCGACAGGGTCCATTCCAAACACCATATATTTT.

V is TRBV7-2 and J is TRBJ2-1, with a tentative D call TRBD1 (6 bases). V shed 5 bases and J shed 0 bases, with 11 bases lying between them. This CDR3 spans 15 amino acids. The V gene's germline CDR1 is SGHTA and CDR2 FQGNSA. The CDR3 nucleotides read TGTGCCAGCAGCATCGGGACAAGCTCCTACAATGAGCAGTTCTTC. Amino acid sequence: CASSIGTSSYNEQFF.

DNA for the CDR3: TGTGCCAGCAGCCGACACGGAAACACCATATATTTT. This encodes CASSRHGNTIYF. The chain couples TRBV6-1 to TRBJ1-3, with unresolved D. With 6 bases removed from V and 4 bases from J, the gap between germline ends came to 7 bases. In germline, CDR1 is MNHNS, CDR2 SASEGT. The CDR3 loop spans 12 amino acids.

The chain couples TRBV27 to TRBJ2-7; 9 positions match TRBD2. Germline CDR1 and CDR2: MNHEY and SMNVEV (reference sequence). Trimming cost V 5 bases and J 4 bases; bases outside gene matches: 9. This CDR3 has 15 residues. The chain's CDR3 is CASSPPAGGEYEQYF. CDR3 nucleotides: TGTGCCAGCAGTCCACCAGCGGGAGGTGAATACGAGCAGTACTTC.

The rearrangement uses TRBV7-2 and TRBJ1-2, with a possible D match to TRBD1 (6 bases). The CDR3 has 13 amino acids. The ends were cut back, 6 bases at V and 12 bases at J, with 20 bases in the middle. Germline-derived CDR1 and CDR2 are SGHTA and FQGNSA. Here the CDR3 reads CASSTGTYKSNTF. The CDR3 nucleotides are TGTGCCAGCAGTACAGGGACCTACAAGTCCAACACCTTC.

The CDR3 here is CASSHERGGSYNEQFF. CDR3 nucleotides: TGTGCCAGCAGCCACGAGCGGGGGGGCTCCTACAATGAGCAGTTCTTC. This chain uses TRBV4-2 with TRBJ2-1; 10 bases fit TRBD2. Looked up from germline, CDR1 is LGHNA and CDR2 is YNFKEQ. This CDR3 region has 16 residues. J gave up 0 bases and V 3 bases, and 2 bases lay outside the gene matches.

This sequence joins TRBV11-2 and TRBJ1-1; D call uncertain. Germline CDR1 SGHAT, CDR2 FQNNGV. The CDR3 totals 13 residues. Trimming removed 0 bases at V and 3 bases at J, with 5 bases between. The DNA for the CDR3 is TGTGCCAGCAGCTTAGAGCGGGACACTGAAGCTTTCTTT. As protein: CASSLERDTEAFF.

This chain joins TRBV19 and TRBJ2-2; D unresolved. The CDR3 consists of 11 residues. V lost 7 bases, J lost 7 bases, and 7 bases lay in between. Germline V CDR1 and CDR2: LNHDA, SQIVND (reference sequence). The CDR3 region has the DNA TGTGCCAGTACGAAAGGCGGGGAGCTGTTTTTT. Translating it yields CASTKGGELFF.

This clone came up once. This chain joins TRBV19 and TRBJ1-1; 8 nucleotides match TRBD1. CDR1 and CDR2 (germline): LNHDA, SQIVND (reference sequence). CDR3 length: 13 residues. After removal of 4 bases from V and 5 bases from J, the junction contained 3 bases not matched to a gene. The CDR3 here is CASSTQGGTEAFF. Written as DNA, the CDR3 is TGTGCCAGTAGTACACAGGGGGGAACTGAAGCTTTCTTT.

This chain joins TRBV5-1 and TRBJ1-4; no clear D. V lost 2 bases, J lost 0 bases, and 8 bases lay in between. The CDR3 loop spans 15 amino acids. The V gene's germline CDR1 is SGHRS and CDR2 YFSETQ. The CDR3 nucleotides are TGCGCCAGCAGCTTTGGTGTTTCAACTAATGAAAAACTGTTTTTT. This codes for CASSFGVSTNEKLFF.

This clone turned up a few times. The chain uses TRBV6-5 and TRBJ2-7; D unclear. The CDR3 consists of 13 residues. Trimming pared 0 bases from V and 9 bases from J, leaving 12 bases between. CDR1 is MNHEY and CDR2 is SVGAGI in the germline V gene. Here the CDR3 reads CASSYSPHGTQYF. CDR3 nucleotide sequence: TGTGCCAGCAGTTACTCCCCCCACGGAACGCAGTACTTC.

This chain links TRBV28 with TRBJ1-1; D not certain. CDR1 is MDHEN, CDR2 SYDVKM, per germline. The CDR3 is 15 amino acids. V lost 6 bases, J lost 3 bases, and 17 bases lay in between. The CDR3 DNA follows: TGTGCCAGCAGCGTTGGTTGGCAGGAAGACACTGAAGCTTTCTTT. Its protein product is CASSVGWQEDTEAFF.